This T cell receptor beta chain was documented in a study of cytomegalovirus exposure and HLA in healthy donors. The study's findings and limits: Follow-up analysis seemed to connect common viral pathogens with several of the most significant clusters identified.

Use of 60 Vbeta and 13 Jbeta primers characterized the PCR. Sequencing was performed with immunoSEQ multiplex PCR; in TCRdb, only in-frame clones are kept and a portion is missing. This table has about 150,000 clones, about three quarters appearing once. The length of the CDR3 is 21 residues. Notes on this clone: As yet, its antigen is unknown.

This sequence was found in a male donor in good health and CMV-seronegative. Material: PBMCs. This rearrangement joins TRBV1 to TRBJ2-5; TRBD2 is taken as the D call from the table, unchecked against the DNA. TRBV1 is labeled a pseudogene. CDR3 amino acids: CTSSQDPPPRGRGHRRETQYF. The CDR3 nucleotides are TGCACCAGCAGCCAAGACCCCCCCCCACGGGGAAGAGGGCATCGCCGGGAGACCCAGTACTTC.